One sample yielded the 15 T cell receptor beta chains listed below, sequenced in a study of response to subunit inactivated influenza vaccine. TCRdb processed the RT-PCR reads anew with MiXCR; each CDR3 protein has one entry. This table has roughly 170,000 distinct CDR3 sequences, around 8.8% appearing once. The sequenced sample was non-naive T cells sorted from PBMCs, obtained on the day of vaccination. These receptors originate from a man aged 45 to 65 who received an inactivated influenza vaccine.

Worth noting for this clonotype: This may come from a read error, since a much larger clone is one base off. The rearrangement joins TRBV5-6 to TRBJ1-5; 9 positions agree with TRBD1. Germline CDR1 SGHDT, CDR2 YYEEEE. The CDR3 is made up of 16 amino acids. The CDR3 loop is CARSLLQGAGNQPQHF. The CDR3 region has the DNA TGTGCCAGAAGCTTACTACAGGGGGCGGGCAATCAGCCCCAGCATTTT.

This clonotype occurred many times. At one end the junction does not follow the germline gene, possibly because of a read error. CDR3 sequence (DNA): TGTGCCTGCAGGGCAAGCGGGAGCTACGAGCAGTACTTC. Translated, it gives CACRASGSYEQYF. The chain joins TRBV12-3 or TRBV12-4 to TRBJ2-7; 8 bases are a match to TRBD2. The CDR3 totals 13 residues.

This sequence joins TRBV12-3 or TRBV12-4 and TRBJ2-3; TRBD2 aligns across 14 bases. The ends lost 6 bases at V and 4 bases at J; junction bases unmatched: 6. The CDR3 is 16 amino acids. In DNA, the CDR3 is TGTGCCAGCAGCCTGACTAGCGGGAGGGCCGCAGATACGCAGTATTTT. Its translation: CASSLTSGRAADTQYF.

The V and J genes are TRBV5-1 and TRBJ2-1; the D is unclear. Deletions cut 1 base from V and 6 bases from J, with 11 bases between. The germline CDR1 and CDR2 sequences are SGHRS and YFSETQ. The CDR3 has 14 residues. The CDR3 DNA follows: TGCGCCAGCAGCTTGAGCGCCGGAACCAATGAGCAGTTCTTC. It encodes CASSLSAGTNEQFF.

The chain couples TRBV20-1 to TRBJ2-4; 12 bases line up with TRBD2. The CDR3 contains 15 residues. Germline V gene sequence: CDR1 DFQATT, CDR2 SNEGSKA (reference sequence). Trimming cost V 3 bases and J 2 bases; bases outside gene matches: 2. CDR3 DNA sequence: TGCAGTGCTAGTGGACTAGCGGGGACCAAAAACATTCAGTACTTC. As protein: CSASGLAGTKNIQYF.

This clonotype has a handful of counts. The chain carries TRBV19 and TRBJ2-7; the D call may be TRBD1 or TRBD2 (5 bases each). The CDR3 spans 17 residues. Germline V CDR1 and CDR2: LNHDA, SQIVND (reference sequence). Trimming pared 5 bases from V and 7 bases from J, leaving 27 bases between. CDR3 loop: CASSRQFPPGPLREQYF. The CDR3 coding sequence is TGTGCCAGTAGTCGCCAGTTCCCACCGGGACCGCTGAGAGAGCAGTACTTC.

V gene TRBV29-1 combines with J gene TRBJ2-3, with D unclear. The V gene lost 7 bases and the J gene lost 2 bases, with 13 bases spanning the gap. Germline CDR1 reads SQVTM; CDR2 reads ANQGSEA. The CDR3 contains 13 residues. CDR3: CSADHQTTDTQYF. The CDR3 DNA reads as TGCAGCGCCGATCACCAAACCACAGATACGCAGTATTTT.

This clonotype showed up just a few times. The rearrangement links TRBV6-5 to TRBJ1-1; 9 bases agree with TRBD1. The CDR3 consists of 16 residues. The germline CDR1 and CDR2 sequences are MNHEY and SVGAGI. J was trimmed by 1 base and V by 4 bases; bases with no gene match: 7. CDR3 sequence (DNA): TGTGCCAGCAGTTCACAGGGGGCGGGGGCGAACACTGAAGCTTTCTTT. This encodes CASSSQGAGANTEAFF.

This clonotype has ten or more counts. The chain couples TRBV9 to TRBJ2-1, with TRBD2 matching over 13 bases. Germline CDR1 reads SGDLS; CDR2 reads YYNGEE. The J segment lost 8 bases and the V segment lost 3 bases, leaving 14 bases of the junction unmatched. The CDR3 has 18 amino acids. The CDR3 is CASSDRPGLAGRKYEQFF. CDR3 sequence (DNA): TGTGCCAGCAGCGATCGCCCGGGACTAGCGGGAAGAAAGTATGAGCAGTTCTTC.

This clonotype was counted a few times. The gene calls are TRBV28 and TRBJ1-3; D might be TRBD1 (5 bases). V was cut by 0 bases and J by 8 bases, with 17 bases left in between. Germline loops: CDR1 MDHEN, CDR2 SYDVKM. This CDR3 is built from 16 residues. CDR3 bases: TGTGCCAGCAGTTTATGGCCCGGGACCGACGGATACACCATATATTTT. It encodes CASSLWPGTDGYTIYF.

This clonotype was recorded many times. CDR3 DNA: TGTGCCAGCGGACGAAGCACAGATACGCAGTATTTT. It specifies CASGRSTDTQYF. The chain recombines TRBV27 with TRBJ2-3; D uncertain. The ends were cut back, 8 bases at V and 0 bases at J, with 6 bases in the middle. Germline CDR1 reads MNHEY; CDR2 reads SMNVEV (reference sequence). This CDR3 has 12 residues.

This clonotype turned up a few times. The chain's CDR3 is CASSLRVSNEQFF. The CDR3 DNA reads as TGTGCCAGCAGTTTACGGGTGTCCAATGAGCAGTTCTTC. The chain combines TRBV12-3 or TRBV12-4 with TRBJ2-1; D unresolved. The CDR3 is made up of 13 amino acids. V lost 2 bases, J lost 6 bases, and 8 bases lay in between.

This clonotype was seen at least ten times. The V gene is TRBV5-1, the J gene TRBJ2-7, with D unresolved. The CDR3 contains 13 residues. Germline values: CDR1 SGHRS, CDR2 YFSETQ. With 0 bases removed from V and 3 bases from J, the gap between germline ends came to 7 bases. The CDR3 reads CASSLVGDYEQYF. The CDR3 region has the DNA TGCGCCAGCAGCTTGGTTGGGGACTACGAGCAGTACTTC.

The V and J genes are TRBV20-1 and TRBJ2-3; no reliable D call. Germline assignment: CDR1 DFQATT and CDR2 SNEGSKA (reference sequence). CDR3 length: 11 residues. CDR3 bases: TGCAGACCTTTCCTTCCAGATACGCAGTATTTT. Translated, it gives CRPFLPDTQYF.

The table lists this clonotype with a few counts. The rearrangement joins TRBV20-1 to TRBJ1-6; 9 bases fit TRBD1. The ends lost 3 bases at V and 6 bases at J; junction bases unmatched: 6. The CDR3 is made up of 15 amino acids. Germline CDR1 is DFQATT and CDR2 is SNEGSKA (reference sequence). The CDR3 DNA follows: TGCAGTGCTAGGCCAGGGACAGGGAGTAATTCACCCCTCCACTTT. As protein: CSARPGTGSNSPLHF.